A few counts support the clone carrying this TCR beta chain. Primers used for first-strand cDNA, a TRAV- and TRBV-specific set, covered both alpha and beta chains. The PCR that amplified TCRs ran for around 20 cycles, relying on a constant-region primer and a V-primer adapter. After the mRNA was isolated, it was amplified using in vitro transcription. A single record per CDR3 protein comes from TCRdb applying MiXCR to the reads. The sample lists some 100,000 distinct CDR3 sequences, about a fifth occurring once. The germline gives CDR1 DFQATT, CDR2 SNEGSKA (reference sequence). The CDR3 totals 14 residues. Trimming removed 8 bases from V and 8 bases from J, with 21 bases in between. This specimen comes from a study of low-dose radiotherapy and immunotherapy resistance in tumors. Overall study context: Each patient was administered nivolumab intravenously at 240 mg, which was a flat dose, every two weeks, along with intravenous ipilimumab at 1 mg/kg every six weeks. Patients were on oral aspirin 300 mg taken daily for four cycles from cycle 1 day 1.

Time point in this sample: after trial treatment. Specified treatment: LDRT plus nivolumab, ipilimumab, low-dose cyclophosphamide and aspirin (RACIN trial). As their treatment, donors received nivolumab, ipilimumab, aspirin, low-dose cyclophosphamide and low-dose radiotherapy. The source of this sequence is a male donor with prostate cancer. The J gene is TRBJ1-4, the V gene TRBV20-1; maybe TRBD1 (6 bases). This material consisted of PBMCs, taken after low-dose radiotherapy plus immunotherapy. Here the CDR3 reads CSPQHDQGPEKLFF. The CDR3 nucleotides are TGCAGTCCGCAACACGATCAGGGGCCGGAAAAACTGTTTTTT.